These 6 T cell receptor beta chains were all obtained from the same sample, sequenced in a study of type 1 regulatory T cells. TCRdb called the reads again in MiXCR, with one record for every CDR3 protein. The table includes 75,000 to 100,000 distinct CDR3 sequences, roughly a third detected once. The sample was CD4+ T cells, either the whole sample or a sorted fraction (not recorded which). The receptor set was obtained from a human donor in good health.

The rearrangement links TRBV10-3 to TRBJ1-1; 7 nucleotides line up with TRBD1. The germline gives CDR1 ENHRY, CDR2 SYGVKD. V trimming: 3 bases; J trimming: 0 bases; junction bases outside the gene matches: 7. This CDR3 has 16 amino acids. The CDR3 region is CAISDLDRVVNTEAFF. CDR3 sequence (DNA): TGTGCCATCAGTGATTTAGACAGGGTTGTGAACACTGAAGCTTTCTTT.

The CDR3 sequence: CASSIVRVLNTGELFF. In DNA form, the CDR3 reads TGTGCCAGTAGTATAGTCAGGGTATTGAACACCGGGGAGCTGTTTTTT. The gene calls are TRBV19 and TRBJ2-2, with D possibly matching TRBD1 (5 bases). Looked up from germline, CDR1 is LNHDA and CDR2 is SQIVND (reference sequence). Trimming cost V 1 base and J 1 base, with 10 bases left between them. The CDR3 contains 16 residues.

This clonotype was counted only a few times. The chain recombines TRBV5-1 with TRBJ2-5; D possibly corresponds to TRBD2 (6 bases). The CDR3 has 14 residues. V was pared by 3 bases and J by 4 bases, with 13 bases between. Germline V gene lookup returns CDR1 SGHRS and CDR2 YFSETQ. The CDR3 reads CASSSTGSRETQYF. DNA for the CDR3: TGCGCCAGCAGCTCCACCGGGAGTAGAGAGACCCAGTACTTC.

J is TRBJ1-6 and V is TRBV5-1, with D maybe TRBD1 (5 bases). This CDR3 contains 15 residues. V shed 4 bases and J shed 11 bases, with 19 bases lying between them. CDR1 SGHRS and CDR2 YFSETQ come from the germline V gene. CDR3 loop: CASSPGPGRGTPLHF. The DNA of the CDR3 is TGCGCCAGCAGCCCAGGACCGGGACGTGGAACACCCCTCCACTTT. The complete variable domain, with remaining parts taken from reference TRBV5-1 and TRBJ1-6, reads KAGVTQTPRYLIKTRGQQVTLSCSPISGHRSVSWYQQTPGQGLQFLFEYFSETQRNKGNFPGRFSGRQFSNSRSEMNVSTLELGDSALYLCASSPGPGRGTPLHFGNGTRLTVT.

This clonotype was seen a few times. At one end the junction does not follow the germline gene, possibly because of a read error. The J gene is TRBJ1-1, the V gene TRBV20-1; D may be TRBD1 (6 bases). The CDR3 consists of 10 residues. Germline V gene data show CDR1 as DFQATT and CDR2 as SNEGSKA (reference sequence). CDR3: CSARDIQGPF. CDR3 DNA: TGCAGTGCTAGAGATATACAGGGTCCCTTT.

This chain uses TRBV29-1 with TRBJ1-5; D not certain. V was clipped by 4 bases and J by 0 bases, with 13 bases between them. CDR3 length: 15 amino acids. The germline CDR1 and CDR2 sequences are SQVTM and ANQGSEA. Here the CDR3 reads CSVAWGGDSNQPQHF. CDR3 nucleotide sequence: TGCAGCGTTGCGTGGGGAGGTGATAGCAATCAGCCCCAGCATTTT.